This record looks at one T cell receptor (beta chain) sequence and its context. Sequence at one end of the junction differs from germline and may be a read error. This CDR3 comprises 16 residues. The germline V gene has CDR1 LNHDA and CDR2 SQIVND (reference sequence). Profiled with immunoSEQ multiplex PCR; TCRdb holds only in-frame clones, not every one. The sample includes 95,000 or so clones, roughly four fifths seen only once; the top ten take about 24%. The data belong to a study of blood T cell repertoires in COVID-19. The sequenced sample was peripheral blood. This clonotype originated in a human donor in a cohort sampled during active COVID-19. The chain joins TRBV19 to TRBJ1-5; 7 bases are a match to TRBD1. The CDR3 sequence is CASSISRGTVNQPQHF. In nucleotides, the CDR3 is TGTGCCAGCAGTATAAGTCGGGGGACAGTCAATCAGCCCCAGCATTTT. The variable domain in full, with the rest retrieved from reference TRBV19 and TRBJ1-5, is DGGITQSPKYLFRKEGQNVTLSCEQNLNHDAMYWYRQDPGQGLRLIYYSQIVNDFQKGDIAEGYSVSREKKESFPLTVTSAQKNPTAFYLCASSISRGTVNQPQHFGDGTRLSIL.